The clone carrying this T cell receptor (beta chain) was recorded many times. TCRdb processed the 5' RACE reads anew with MiXCR; each CDR3 protein has one entry. The profile shows 65,000 to 75,000 distinct CDR3 sequences, 11% of them singletons. The data are from a study of early T cells in non-severe SARS-CoV-2 infection. In the study overall: It was bulk RNA from unsorted whole blood that was sequenced, and the chains were unpaired.

The CDR3 runs to 14 residues. Germline trimming cut 2 bases from V and 9 bases from J; bases unmatched to any gene: 2. Per the germline V gene, CDR1 is MNHEY and CDR2 is SVGAGI. This TCR was recovered from an adult who was a healthcare worker with PCR-confirmed SARS-CoV-2 infection or an uninfected control (not recorded which). The chain recombines TRBV6-5 with TRBJ1-6, with 9 bases aligning to TRBD1. The sequencing sample was made of whole blood. In nucleotides, the CDR3 is TGTGCCAGCAGTTACCGGGACAGGGCTTCACCCCTCCACTTT. Its protein is CASSYRDRASPLHF.